This T cell receptor beta chain was sequenced during a study of vaccination and CD4 T cells after COVID-19. Cultured CD4+ T-cell DNA underwent Oncomine TCR Beta short-read sequencing. After culture, CD4+ T cells served as the source for genomic DNA extraction. TCRdb fed the PCR reads into MiXCR, producing one record per CDR3 protein. The sample lists about 7,000 distinct CDR3 sequences, about 41% occurring once. Specified treatment: roughly 11-day PBMC culture with coronavirus spike peptide pools or control peptides (ViraFEST assay). CD4+ T-cell collection from the unexposed donor predated the COVID-19 pandemic (2011-2018). In the ViraFEST assay, peptide-pool expansion preceded TCR sequencing of expanded clonotypes. The CDR3 runs to 16 residues. V was shortened by 5 bases and J by 6 bases, with 20 bases between the two germline ends. Germline V lookup: CDR1 MNHNS, CDR2 SASEGT. For this clonotype: Its antigen remains unidentified.

The sequence came from a human donor in good health. The chain has TRBV6-1 and TRBJ2-1; D unresolved. The specimen was CD4+ T cells from blood, cultured in vitro. The CDR3 nucleotides are TGTGCCAGCAGTCCCAGACGATCACGGGCCTCCAATGAGCAGTTCTTC. Translated: CASSPRRSRASNEQFF.